The next 7 T cell receptor beta chains were all read from a single sample in a study of cytomegalovirus exposure and HLA in healthy donors. The PCR was carried out with 60 Vbeta primers and 13 Jbeta primers. Assay used: immunoSEQ multiplex PCR; TCRdb lists only in-frame clones, some missing. The data contain some 150,000 clones, 55% to 70% of them singletons. Sequencing was done on a sample of PBMCs. The receptors were gathered from a woman aged 25 to 39 in good health and CMV-seropositive.

The chain recombines TRBV6-1 with TRBJ1-4, with 10 bases aligning to TRBD1. This CDR3 has 14 residues. Germline loops: CDR1 MNHNS, CDR2 SASEGT. The V segment lost 6 bases and the J segment 8 bases; nucleotides outside the gene matches: 6. The CDR3, as DNA: TGTGCCAGCAGCCCGGGACAGGGGAGCGAAAAACTGTTTTTT. It is translated as CASSPGQGSEKLFF.

This clone was detected only a few times. This chain joins TRBV19 and TRBJ1-6; unclear D gene. CDR1 LNHDA and CDR2 SQIVND come from the germline V gene (reference sequence). Trimming took 3 bases from V and 0 from J, leaving 6 bases between them. The CDR3 loop spans 15 amino acids. The CDR3 bases are TGTGCCAGTAGTATGGGGAGCTCCTATAATTCACCCCTCCACTTT. The encoded protein is CASSMGSSYNSPLHF. Full variable domain (rest looked up from reference TRBV19 and TRBJ1-6): DGGITQSPKYLFRKEGQNVTLSCEQNLNHDAMYWYRQDPGQGLRLIYYSQIVNDFQKGDIAEGYSVSREKKESFPLTVTSAQKNPTAFYLCASSMGSSYNSPLHFGNGTRLTVT.

Only a few counts were recorded for this clone. The V call is TRBV5-1, the J call TRBJ2-7, with D possibly being TRBD2 (6 bases). The V end lost 9 bases, the J end lost 0 bases, and 22 bases lay between the germline ends. The CDR3 is 16 amino acids. Germline V CDR1 and CDR2: SGHRS, YFSETQ. CDR3 sequence: CATALGSTGASYEQYF. As DNA, the CDR3 is TGCGCCACCGCCTTGGGGTCGACGGGAGCCTCCTACGAGCAGTACTTC. The full variable domain, completed using reference TRBV5-1 and TRBJ2-7, is KAGVTQTPRYLIKTRGQQVTLSCSPISGHRSVSWYQQTPGQGLQFLFEYFSETQRNKGNFPGRFSGRQFSNSRSEMNVSTLELGDSALYLCATALGSTGASYEQYFGPGTRLTVT.

This rearrangement joins TRBV5-1 to TRBJ1-5; D possibly corresponds to TRBD1 (5 bases). V was pared by 0 bases and J by 6 bases, with 13 bases between. The CDR3 loop spans 15 amino acids. Germline V lookup: CDR1 SGHRS, CDR2 YFSETQ. CDR3 residues: CASSLAGVWSQPQHF. As DNA, the CDR3 is TGCGCCAGCAGCTTGGCGGGGGTCTGGAGTCAGCCCCAGCATTTT.

The chain uses TRBV27 and TRBJ2-7; tentatively, D is TRBD2 (6 bases). V lost 7 bases, J lost 3 bases, and 13 bases lay in between. This CDR3 region has 13 residues. Germline V lookup: CDR1 MNHEY, CDR2 SMNVEV (reference sequence). The CDR3 DNA sequence: TGTGCCAGCAAAAGGGGAGGCGACTACGAGCAGTACTTC. Amino acids: CASKRGGDYEQYF.

The chain carries TRBV23-1 and TRBJ2-7, with 11 bases matching TRBD1. TRBV23-1 is sorted into the ORF group, with uncertain function. J lost 6 bases, V lost 6 bases, and 7 bases had no gene match. CDR3 length equals 14 residues. CDR3 sequence: CASSPGQGVCEQYF. DNA of the CDR3: TGCGCCAGCAGCCCGGGACAGGGGGTCTGCGAGCAGTACTTC.

This chain connects TRBV29-1 to TRBJ2-7; maybe TRBD1 (5 bases). Germline V gene sequence: CDR1 SQVTM, CDR2 ANQGSEA. This CDR3 is 14 amino acids long. V was cut by 3 bases and J by 6 bases, with 18 bases left in between. DNA of the CDR3: TGCAGCGTTGACTTGACCCGGAGAAGGGGCGAGCAGTACTTC. Residues: CSVDLTRRRGEQYF.